The TCR beta chain described here comes from a study of relationships among human T cell subsets. Anti-CD45RO beads selected memory T cells out of the CD45RA-negative fraction. From mRNA, alpha and beta CDR3 regions were amplified using semiquantitative ARM-PCR. ARM-PCR used tagged nested gene-specific primers, then communal superprimers for exponential amplification. Exonuclease cleared nested primers, then first-round products were reamplified. TCRdb itself ran the multiplex PCR reads through MiXCR, one entry per CDR3 protein. The table lists about 8,900 distinct CDR3 sequences, roughly 55% of them singletons, with more than 4.5% in the top ten. The V and J ends lost 2 bases and 6 bases respectively, with 20 bases between them. The length of the CDR3 is 16 residues. Germline lookup yields CDR1 ENHRY and CDR2 SYGVKD.

The V and J genes are TRBV10-3 and TRBJ2-7; D may be TRBD2 (5 bases). This clonotype originated in a man aged 35-49 years in good health. The sample was memory T cells sorted from blood. CDR3 bases: TGTGCCATCAGTGAGCTCCCCGGGGTAGCATCTTCCGAGCAGTACTTC. Its translation: CAISELPGVASSEQYF.